The TCR beta chain under discussion was sequenced for a study of blood T cell repertoires in COVID-19. V was shortened by 1 base and J by 3 bases, with 16 bases between the two germline ends. The CDR3 sequence is 16 residues long. Germline CDR1 is MGHRA and CDR2 is YSYEKL. Profiling relied on immunoSEQ multiplex PCR, and the TCRdb table lists in-frame clones only, not all of them. Here the sample spans 55,000 to 70,000 clones, around 80% being singletons. The V gene is TRBV4-1, the J gene TRBJ2-7; weak D call: TRBD1 (5 bases). Input material: peripheral blood. The clonotype was recovered from an elderly woman with acute or convalescent COVID-19. This chain's CDR3 is CASSQGRGPTGYEQYF. For the CDR3, the DNA is TGCGCCAGCAGCCAAGGAAGGGGCCCAACGGGCTACGAGCAGTACTTC.